This passage covers 8 T cell receptor beta chains from one sample sequenced in a study of blood T cells in healthy people across ages. Sample-barcoded 5' priming and a J-beta primer mix drove a second PCR of roughly 6 to 12 cycles. TCRdb used MiXCR to reprocess the 5' RACE reads, holding one entry per CDR3 protein. The repertoire consists of approximately 850,000 distinct CDR3 sequences, with 40% to 50% occurring once and the leading ten covering about a fifth. Sequenced sample: blood. The receptors derive from a man between 60 and 75 years old in good health.

Of note for this clonotype: A junction boundary mismatches the germline segment, possibly from a read error. The chain uses TRBV28 and TRBJ2-1, with 9 nucleotides matching TRBD2. The CDR3 runs 14 residues. The germline V gene encodes CDR1 MDHEN and CDR2 SYDVKM. For the CDR3, the DNA is TGTGCCAGTTGGCCGGGACTAGCAAACAATGAGCAGTTATTC. Its protein product is CASWPGLANNEQLF.

This sequence joins TRBV7-9 and TRBJ2-7, with D uncertain. Trimming took 1 base from V and 7 from J, leaving 26 bases between them. The length of the CDR3 is 18 residues. Germline V CDR1 and CDR2: SEHNR, FQNEAQ (reference sequence). DNA for the CDR3: TGTGCCAGCAGCTTAGGGGTTTCCCGGCCCCCATACAAGGGTGAGCAGTACTTC. It codes for CASSLGVSRPPYKGEQYF.

The V call is TRBV2, the J call TRBJ2-1, with 11 nucleotides matching TRBD2. Germline V gene data show CDR1 as SNHLY and CDR2 as FYNNEI. Trimming cost V 5 bases and J 0 bases; bases outside gene matches: 6. CDR3 length equals 17 residues. The CDR3 DNA reads as TGTGCCAGCAGTATAACTAGCGGGGGAAGCTCCTACAATGAGCAGTTCTTC. Translated: CASSITSGGSSYNEQFF.

This clonotype has a handful of counts. The chain has TRBV11-1 and TRBJ2-1; TRBD1 aligns across 7 bases. The CDR3 contains 15 residues. In germline, CDR1 is SGHAT, CDR2 FQDESV (reference sequence). Trimming cost V 3 bases and J 8 bases; bases outside gene matches: 10. The DNA for the CDR3 is TGTGCCAGCAGCTTTAGGCAGGGGGATTTCTATGAGCAGTTCTTC. Protein: CASSFRQGDFYEQFF.

The CDR3 sequence: CASSLWSGGSSYNEQFF. For the CDR3, the DNA is TGTGCCAGCAGCTTATGGAGCGGGGGTAGCTCCTACAATGAGCAGTTCTTC. The chain couples TRBV7-2 to TRBJ2-1; 8 bases are a match to TRBD2. This CDR3 has 17 residues. The germline V gene has CDR1 SGHTA and CDR2 FQGNSA. J lost 0 bases, V lost 2 bases, and 6 bases had no gene match. Full variable domain (rest looked up from reference TRBV7-2 and TRBJ2-1): GAGVSQSPSNKVTEKGKDVELRCDPISGHTALYWYRQSLGQGLEFLIYFQGNSAPDKSGLPSDRFSAERTGGSVSTLTIQRTQQEDSAVYLCASSLWSGGSSYNEQFFGPGTRLTVL.

The J gene is TRBJ2-3, the V gene TRBV3-1; no definite D call. CDR1 and CDR2 from the germline V gene are LGHDT and YNNKEL (reference sequence). The CDR3 runs 16 residues. V lost 0 bases, J lost 2 bases, and 12 bases lay in between. The CDR3 sequence is CASSQDRLGNTDTQYF. CDR3 nucleotide sequence: TGTGCCAGCAGCCAAGACCGACTTGGGAACACAGATACGCAGTATTTT.

This rearrangement joins TRBV20-1 to TRBJ1-1, with TRBD1 identical over 7 bases. The germline V gene encodes CDR1 DFQATT and CDR2 SNEGSKA (reference sequence). Trimming took 4 bases from V and 1 from J; bases not matched to a gene: 12. This CDR3 has 16 amino acids. The CDR3 region is CSATRGDRRRNTEAFF. CDR3 sequence (DNA): TGCAGTGCTACCCGGGGGGACAGACGAAGGAACACTGAAGCTTTCTTT.

V gene TRBV5-1 combines with J gene TRBJ1-1; D perhaps matches TRBD1 (6 bases). The germline V and J ends were trimmed by 0 bases and 5 bases, with 14 bases remaining between them. Germline V lookup: CDR1 SGHRS, CDR2 YFSETQ. There are 15 residues in the CDR3. The DNA of the CDR3 is TGCGCCAGCAGCTTGGGGCCGTCAGGGGCAACTGAAGCTTTCTTT. Protein product: CASSLGPSGATEAFF.